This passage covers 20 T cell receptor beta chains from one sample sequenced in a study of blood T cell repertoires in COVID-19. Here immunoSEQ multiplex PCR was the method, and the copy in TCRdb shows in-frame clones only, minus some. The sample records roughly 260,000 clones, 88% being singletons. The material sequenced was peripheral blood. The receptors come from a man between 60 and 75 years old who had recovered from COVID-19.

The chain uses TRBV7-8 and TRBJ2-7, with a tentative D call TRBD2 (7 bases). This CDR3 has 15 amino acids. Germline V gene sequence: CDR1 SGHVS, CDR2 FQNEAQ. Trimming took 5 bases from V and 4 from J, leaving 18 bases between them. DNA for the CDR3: TGTGCCAGCAGCCATGGTTGGGGGGGCGCATACGAGCAGTACTTC. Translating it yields CASSHGWGGAYEQYF.

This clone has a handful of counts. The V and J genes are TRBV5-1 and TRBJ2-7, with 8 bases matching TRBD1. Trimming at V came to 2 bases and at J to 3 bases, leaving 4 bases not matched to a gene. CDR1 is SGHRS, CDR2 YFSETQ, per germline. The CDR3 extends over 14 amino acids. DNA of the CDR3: TGCGCCAGCAGCTTTCAGGGGGCCAACTACGAGCAGTACTTC. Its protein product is CASSFQGANYEQYF.

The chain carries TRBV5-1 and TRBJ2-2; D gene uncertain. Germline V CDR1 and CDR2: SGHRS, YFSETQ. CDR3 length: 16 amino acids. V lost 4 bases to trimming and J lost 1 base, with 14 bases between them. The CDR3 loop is CASSTVPTGNTGELFF. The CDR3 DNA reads TGCGCCAGCAGCACGGTGCCGACTGGGAACACCGGGGAGCTGTTTTTT.

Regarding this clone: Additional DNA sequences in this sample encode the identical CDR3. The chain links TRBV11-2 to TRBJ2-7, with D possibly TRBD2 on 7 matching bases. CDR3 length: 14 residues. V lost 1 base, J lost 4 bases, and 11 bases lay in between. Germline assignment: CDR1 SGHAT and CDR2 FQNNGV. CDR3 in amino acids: CASSLGGGSYEQYF. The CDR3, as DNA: TGTGCCAGCAGCTTAGGGGGGGGCTCGTACGAGCAGTACTTC.

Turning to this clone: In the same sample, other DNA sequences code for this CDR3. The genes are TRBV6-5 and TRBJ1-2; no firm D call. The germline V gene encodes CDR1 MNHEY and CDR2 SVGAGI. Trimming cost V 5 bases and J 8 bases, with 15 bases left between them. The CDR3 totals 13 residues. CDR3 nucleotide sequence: TGTGCCAGCAGTCGTACTGACATTAAGGGCTACACCTTC. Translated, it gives CASSRTDIKGYTF.

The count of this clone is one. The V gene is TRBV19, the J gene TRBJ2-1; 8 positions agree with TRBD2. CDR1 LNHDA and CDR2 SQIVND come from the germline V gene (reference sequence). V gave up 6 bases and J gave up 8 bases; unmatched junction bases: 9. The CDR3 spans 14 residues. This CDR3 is CASRDGGAGDEQFF. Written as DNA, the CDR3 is TGTGCCAGTAGAGACGGGGGGGCAGGGGATGAGCAGTTCTTC.

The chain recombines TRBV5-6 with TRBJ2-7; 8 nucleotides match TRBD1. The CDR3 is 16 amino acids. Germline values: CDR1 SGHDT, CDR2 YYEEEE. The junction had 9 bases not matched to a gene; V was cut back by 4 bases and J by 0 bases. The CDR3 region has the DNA TGTGCCAGCAGCGGGGGGACAGGATACCTCTCCTACGAGCAGTACTTC. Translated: CASSGGTGYLSYEQYF.

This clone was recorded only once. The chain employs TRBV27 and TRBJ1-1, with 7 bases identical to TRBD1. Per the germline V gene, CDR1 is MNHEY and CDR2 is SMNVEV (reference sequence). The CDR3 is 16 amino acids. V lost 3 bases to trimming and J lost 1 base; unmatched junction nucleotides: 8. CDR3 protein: CASSFQGVIENTEAFF. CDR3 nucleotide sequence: TGTGCCAGCAGTTTCCAGGGGGTTATCGAGAACACTGAAGCTTTCTTT.

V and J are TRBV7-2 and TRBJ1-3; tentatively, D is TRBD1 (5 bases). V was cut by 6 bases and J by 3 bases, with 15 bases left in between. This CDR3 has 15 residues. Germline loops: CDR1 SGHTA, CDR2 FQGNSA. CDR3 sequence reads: CASRLGGSSGNTIYF. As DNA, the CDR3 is TGTGCCAGCAGACTGGGGGGGAGTAGTGGAAACACCATATATTTT.

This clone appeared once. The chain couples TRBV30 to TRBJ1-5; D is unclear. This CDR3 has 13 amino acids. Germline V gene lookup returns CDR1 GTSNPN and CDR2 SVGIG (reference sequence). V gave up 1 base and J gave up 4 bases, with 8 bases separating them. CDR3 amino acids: CAWSGSANQPQHF. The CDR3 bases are TGTGCCTGGAGTGGCAGTGCAAATCAGCCCCAGCATTTT. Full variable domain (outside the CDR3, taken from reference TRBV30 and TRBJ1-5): SQTIHQWPATLVQPVGSPLSLECTVEGTSNPNLYWYRQAAGRGLQLLFYSVGIGQISSEVPQNLSASRPQDRQFILSSKKLLLSDSGFYLCAWSGSANQPQHFGDGTRLSIL.

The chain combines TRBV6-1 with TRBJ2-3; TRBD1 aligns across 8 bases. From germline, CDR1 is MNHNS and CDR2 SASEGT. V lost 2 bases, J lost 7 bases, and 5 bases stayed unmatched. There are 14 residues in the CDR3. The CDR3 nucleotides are TGTGCCAGCAGTGAACGTACAGGGGGTTATACGCAGTATTTT. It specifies CASSERTGGYTQYF.

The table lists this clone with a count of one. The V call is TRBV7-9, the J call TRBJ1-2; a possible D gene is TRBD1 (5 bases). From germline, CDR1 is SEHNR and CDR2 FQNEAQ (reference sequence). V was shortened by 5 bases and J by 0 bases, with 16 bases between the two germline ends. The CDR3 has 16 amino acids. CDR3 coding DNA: TGTGCCAGCAGCGATAAAACCGGGACTACTAACTATGGCTACACCTTC. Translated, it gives CASSDKTGTTNYGYTF.

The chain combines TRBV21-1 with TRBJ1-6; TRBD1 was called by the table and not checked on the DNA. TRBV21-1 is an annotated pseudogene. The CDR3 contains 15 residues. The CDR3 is CASSNRQGEDSPLHF. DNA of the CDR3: TGTGCCAGCAGCAACAGACAGGGGGAAGATTCACCCCTCCACTTT.

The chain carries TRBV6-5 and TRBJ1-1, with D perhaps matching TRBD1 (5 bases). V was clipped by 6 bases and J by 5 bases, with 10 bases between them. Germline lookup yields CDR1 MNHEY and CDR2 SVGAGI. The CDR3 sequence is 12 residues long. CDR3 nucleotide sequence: TGTGCCAGCAGCCAGGGCTGGACTGAAGCTTTCTTT. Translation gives CASSQGWTEAFF.

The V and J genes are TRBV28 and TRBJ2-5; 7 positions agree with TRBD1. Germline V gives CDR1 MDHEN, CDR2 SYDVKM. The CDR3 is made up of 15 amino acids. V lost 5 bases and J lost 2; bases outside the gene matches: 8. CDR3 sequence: CASSPHQTGQETQYF. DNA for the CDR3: TGTGCCAGCAGTCCCCACCAGACAGGGCAAGAGACCCAGTACTTC.

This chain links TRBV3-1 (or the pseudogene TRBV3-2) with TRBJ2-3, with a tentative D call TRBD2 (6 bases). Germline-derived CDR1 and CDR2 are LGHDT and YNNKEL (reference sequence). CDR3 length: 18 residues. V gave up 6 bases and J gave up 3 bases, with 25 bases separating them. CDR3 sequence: CASSLVGELGAGTDTQYF. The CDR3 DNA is TGTGCCAGCAGTCTGGTCGGGGAGCTAGGGGCGGGGACAGATACGCAGTATTTT.

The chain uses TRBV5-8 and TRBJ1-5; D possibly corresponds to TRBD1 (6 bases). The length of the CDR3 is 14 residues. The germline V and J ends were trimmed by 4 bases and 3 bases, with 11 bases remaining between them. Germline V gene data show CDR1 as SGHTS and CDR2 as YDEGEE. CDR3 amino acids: CASSLRDTNQPQHF. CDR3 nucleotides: TGTGCCAGCAGCCTCCGGGACACCAATCAGCCCCAGCATTTT.

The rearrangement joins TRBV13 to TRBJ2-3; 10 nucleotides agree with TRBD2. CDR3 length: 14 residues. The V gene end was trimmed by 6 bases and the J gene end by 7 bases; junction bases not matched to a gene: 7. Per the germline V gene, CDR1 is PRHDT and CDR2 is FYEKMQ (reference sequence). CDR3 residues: CASRKSGGAYTQYF. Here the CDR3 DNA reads TGTGCCAGCAGGAAGAGCGGGGGGGCTTATACGCAGTATTTT.

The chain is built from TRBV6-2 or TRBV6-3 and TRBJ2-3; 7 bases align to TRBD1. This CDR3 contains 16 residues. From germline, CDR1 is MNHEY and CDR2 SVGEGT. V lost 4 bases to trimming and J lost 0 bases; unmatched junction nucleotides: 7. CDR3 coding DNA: TGTGCCAGCAGTTTATATGGGACAGTGAGCACAGATACGCAGTATTTT. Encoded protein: CASSLYGTVSTDTQYF.

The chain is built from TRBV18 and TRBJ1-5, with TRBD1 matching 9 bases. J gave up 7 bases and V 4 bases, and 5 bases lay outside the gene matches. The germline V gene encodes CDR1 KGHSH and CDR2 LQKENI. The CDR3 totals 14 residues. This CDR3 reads CASSRGQGGQPQHF. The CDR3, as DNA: TGTGCCAGCTCACGGGGACAGGGAGGGCAGCCCCAGCATTTT.